The T cell receptor (beta chain) described here comes from a study of T-cell memory formation after mild COVID-19. In the study overall: TCR clusters showed largely donor specificity.

Trimming at V came to 0 bases and at J to 4 bases, leaving 4 bases not matched to a gene. The CDR3 has 14 residues. Looked up from germline, CDR1 is SQVTM and CDR2 is ANQGSEA. Constant-segment primers served in 5'RACE that generated TCR alpha and TCR beta cDNA libraries bearing sample barcodes and UMIs. MiXCR, applied by TCRdb to the 5' RACE reads, yields one record per CDR3 protein. The table lists approximately 260,000 distinct CDR3 sequences, about a sixth of them singletons. Study-wide results and limits: Pre-infection memory harbored some responding clones, suggesting cross-reactive memory joined.

This clonotype was counted a few times. The antigen remains undetermined. This TCR derives from a man younger than 30 who had mild COVID-19 (a few samples of this study predate the infection). Cell type and time point are not known. V gene TRBV29-1 combines with J gene TRBJ1-2; 8 bases are a match to TRBD1. Specimen: PBMCs or a T cell subset sorted from them (not recorded which). Here the CDR3 DNA reads TGCAGCGTTGAAGATTGGACAGGGAGCTATGGCTACACCTTC. Its translation: CSVEDWTGSYGYTF.